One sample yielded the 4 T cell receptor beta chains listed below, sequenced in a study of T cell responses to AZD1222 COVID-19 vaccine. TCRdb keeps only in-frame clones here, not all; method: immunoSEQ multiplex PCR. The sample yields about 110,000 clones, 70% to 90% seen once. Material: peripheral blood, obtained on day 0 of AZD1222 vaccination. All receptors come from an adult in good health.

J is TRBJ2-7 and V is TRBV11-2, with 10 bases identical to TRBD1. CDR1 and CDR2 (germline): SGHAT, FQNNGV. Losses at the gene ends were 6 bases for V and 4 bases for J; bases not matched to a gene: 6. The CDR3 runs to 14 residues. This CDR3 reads CASRRGQGSYEQYF. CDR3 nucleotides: TGTGCCAGCAGGAGGGGACAGGGGTCGTACGAGCAGTACTTC.

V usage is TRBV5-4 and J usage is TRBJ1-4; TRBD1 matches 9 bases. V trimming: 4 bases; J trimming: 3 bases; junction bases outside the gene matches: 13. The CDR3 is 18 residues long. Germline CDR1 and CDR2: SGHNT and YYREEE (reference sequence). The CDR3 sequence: CASSILDRGTGSNEKLFF. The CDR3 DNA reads TGTGCCAGCAGCATCCTAGATAGGGGGACAGGGTCTAATGAAAAACTGTTTTTT.

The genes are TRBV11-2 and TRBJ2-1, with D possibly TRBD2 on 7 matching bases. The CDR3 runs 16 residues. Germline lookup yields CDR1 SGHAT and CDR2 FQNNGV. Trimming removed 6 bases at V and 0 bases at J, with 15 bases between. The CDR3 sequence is CASRGGEGDSYNEQFF. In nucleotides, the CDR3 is TGTGCCAGCAGAGGAGGGGAGGGGGACTCCTACAATGAGCAGTTCTTC.

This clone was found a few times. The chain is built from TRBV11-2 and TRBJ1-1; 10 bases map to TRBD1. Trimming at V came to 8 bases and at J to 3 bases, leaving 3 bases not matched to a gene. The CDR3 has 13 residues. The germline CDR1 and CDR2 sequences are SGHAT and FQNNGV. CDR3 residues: CASGGQGDTEAFF. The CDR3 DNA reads TGTGCCAGCGGCGGACAGGGGGACACTGAAGCTTTCTTT.